This T cell receptor (beta chain) was sequenced during a study of T cells after yellow fever vaccination. TCR cDNA, made by 5'RACE template switching, carried an added universal primer site and UMIs. TCRdb used MiXCR to reprocess the 5' RACE reads, holding one entry per CDR3 protein. The top ten hold 3.2% of the sample, which has about 220,000 distinct CDR3 sequences, 3% to 3.5% seen once. Trimming shortened V by 2 bases and J by 4 bases, and 15 bases separated the two germline ends. The CDR3 is made up of 15 amino acids. Germline V gene sequence: CDR1 LGHDT, CDR2 YNNKEL (reference sequence). The chain is built from TRBV3-1 and TRBJ2-7; D is undetermined. The receptor was derived from a man younger than 35 who received the YFV17D yellow fever vaccine. The material was CD4+ T cells sorted from PBMCs, obtained 10 days after the yellow fever booster vaccination. CDR3 amino acids: CASSQNRHPEYEQYF. The CDR3 DNA sequence: TGTGCCAGCAGCCAAAATCGCCACCCAGAATACGAGCAGTACTTC.